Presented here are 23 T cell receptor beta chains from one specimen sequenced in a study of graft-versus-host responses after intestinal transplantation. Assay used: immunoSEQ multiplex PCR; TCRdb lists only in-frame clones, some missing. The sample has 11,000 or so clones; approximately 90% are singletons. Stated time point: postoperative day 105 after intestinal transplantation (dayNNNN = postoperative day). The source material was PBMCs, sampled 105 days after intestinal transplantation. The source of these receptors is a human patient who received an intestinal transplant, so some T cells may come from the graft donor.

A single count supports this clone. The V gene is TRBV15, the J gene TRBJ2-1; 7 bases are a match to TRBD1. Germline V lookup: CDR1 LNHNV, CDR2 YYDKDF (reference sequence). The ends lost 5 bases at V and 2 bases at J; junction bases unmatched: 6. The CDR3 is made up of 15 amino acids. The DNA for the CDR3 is TGTGCCACCAGCTCCGGGACAGATCCCTACAATGAGCAGTTCTTC. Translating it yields CATSSGTDPYNEQFF. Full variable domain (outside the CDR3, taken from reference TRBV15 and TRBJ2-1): DAMVIQNPRYQVTQFGKPVTLSCSQTLNHNVMYWYQQKSSQAPKLLFHYYDKDFNNEADTPDNFQSRRPNTSFCFLDIRSPGLGDTAMYLCATSSGTDPYNEQFFGPGTRLTVL.

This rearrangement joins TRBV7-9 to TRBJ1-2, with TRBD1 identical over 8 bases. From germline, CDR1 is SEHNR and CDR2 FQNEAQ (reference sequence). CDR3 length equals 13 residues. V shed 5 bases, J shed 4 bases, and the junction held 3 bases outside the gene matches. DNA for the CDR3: TGTGCCAGCAGCCCGGGACAGGCCTATGGCTACACCTTC. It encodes CASSPGQAYGYTF.

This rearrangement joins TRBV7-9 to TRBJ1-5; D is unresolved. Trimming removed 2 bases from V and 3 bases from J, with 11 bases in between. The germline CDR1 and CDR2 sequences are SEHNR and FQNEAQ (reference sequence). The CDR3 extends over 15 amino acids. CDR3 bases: TGTGCCAGCAGCTTAATTGCCGGTGTCAATCAGCCCCAGCATTTT. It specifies CASSLIAGVNQPQHF.

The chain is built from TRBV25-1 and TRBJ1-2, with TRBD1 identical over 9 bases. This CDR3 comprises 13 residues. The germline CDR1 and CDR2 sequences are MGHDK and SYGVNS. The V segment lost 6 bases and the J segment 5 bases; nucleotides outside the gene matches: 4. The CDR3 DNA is TGTGCCAGCAGACCGGGACAGGGTTATGGCTACACCTTC. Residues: CASRPGQGYGYTF.

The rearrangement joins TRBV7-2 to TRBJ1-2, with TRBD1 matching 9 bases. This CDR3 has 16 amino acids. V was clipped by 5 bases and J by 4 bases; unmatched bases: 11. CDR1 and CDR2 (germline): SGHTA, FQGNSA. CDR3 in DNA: TGTGCCAGCAGCAGCCGGGACAGGGTCTTCAGCTATGGCTACACCTTC. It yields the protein CASSSRDRVFSYGYTF. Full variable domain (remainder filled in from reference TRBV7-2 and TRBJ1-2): GAGVSQSPSNKVTEKGKDVELRCDPISGHTALYWYRQSLGQGLEFLIYFQGNSAPDKSGLPSDRFSAERTGGSVSTLTIQRTQQEDSAVYLCASSSRDRVFSYGYTFGSGTRLTVV.

The CDR3, as DNA: TGTGCCAGCAGCCAAGAAAGGACTAGCGGTCCCTACGAGCAGTACTTC. Translation: CASSQERTSGPYEQYF. The genes are TRBV4-2 and TRBJ2-7; TRBD2 matches at 10 bases. With V trimmed by 0 bases and J by 2 bases, 4 bases remained unmatched. This CDR3 has 16 amino acids. CDR1 is LGHNA and CDR2 is YNFKEQ in the germline V gene.

The DNA of the CDR3 is TGCAGCGTTGATAGTTATTTGGCCAGCGGCGAGACCCAGTACTTC. This translates into CSVDSYLASGETQYF. The chain combines TRBV29-1 with TRBJ2-5; TRBD2 is a possible D gene (5 bases). The CDR3 extends over 15 amino acids. V gave up 3 bases and J gave up 5 bases, with 19 bases separating them. Looked up from germline, CDR1 is SQVTM and CDR2 is ANQGSEA.

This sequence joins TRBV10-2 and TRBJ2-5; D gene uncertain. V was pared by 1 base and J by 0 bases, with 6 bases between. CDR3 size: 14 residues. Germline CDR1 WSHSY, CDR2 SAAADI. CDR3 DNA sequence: TGCGCCAGCAGTGAGTGGTTTAACCAAGAGACCCAGTACTTC. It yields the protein CASSEWFNQETQYF.

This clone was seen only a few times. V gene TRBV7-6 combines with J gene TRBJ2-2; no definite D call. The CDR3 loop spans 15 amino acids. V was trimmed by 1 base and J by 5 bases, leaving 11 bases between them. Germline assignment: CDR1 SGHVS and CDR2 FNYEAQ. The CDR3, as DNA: TGTGCCAGCAGCTTAGGTAGTATGGAGACCGGGGAGCTGTTTTTT. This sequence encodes CASSLGSMETGELFF.

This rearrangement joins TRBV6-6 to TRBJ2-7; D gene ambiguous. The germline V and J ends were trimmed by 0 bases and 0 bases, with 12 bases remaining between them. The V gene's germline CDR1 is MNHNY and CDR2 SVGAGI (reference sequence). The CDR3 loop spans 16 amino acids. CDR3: CASSYSIGRSSYEQYF. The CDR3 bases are TGTGCCAGCAGTTACTCGATAGGCAGGAGCTCCTACGAGCAGTACTTC.

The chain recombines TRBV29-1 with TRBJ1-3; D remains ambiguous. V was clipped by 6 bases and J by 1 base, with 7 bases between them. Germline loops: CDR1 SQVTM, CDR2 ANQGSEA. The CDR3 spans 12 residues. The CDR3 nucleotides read TGCAGCGTCCGACTTTCTGGAAACACCATATATTTT. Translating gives CSVRLSGNTIYF.

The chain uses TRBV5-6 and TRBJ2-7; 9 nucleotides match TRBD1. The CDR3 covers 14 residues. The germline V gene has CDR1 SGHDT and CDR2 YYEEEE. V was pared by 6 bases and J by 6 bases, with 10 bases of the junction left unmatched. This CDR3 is CASTLRTGASEQYF. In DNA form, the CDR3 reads TGTGCCAGCACCCTTCGGACAGGGGCGTCCGAGCAGTACTTC.

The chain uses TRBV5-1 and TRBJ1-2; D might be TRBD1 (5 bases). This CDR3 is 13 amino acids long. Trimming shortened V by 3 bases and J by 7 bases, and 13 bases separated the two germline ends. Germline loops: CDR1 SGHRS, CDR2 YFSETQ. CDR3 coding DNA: TGCGCCAGCAGCTCTCACAGGTTTTTTGGCTACACCTTC. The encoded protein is CASSSHRFFGYTF. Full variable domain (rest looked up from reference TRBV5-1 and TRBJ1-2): KAGVTQTPRYLIKTRGQQVTLSCSPISGHRSVSWYQQTPGQGLQFLFEYFSETQRNKGNFPGRFSGRQFSNSRSEMNVSTLELGDSALYLCASSSHRFFGYTFGSGTRLTVV.

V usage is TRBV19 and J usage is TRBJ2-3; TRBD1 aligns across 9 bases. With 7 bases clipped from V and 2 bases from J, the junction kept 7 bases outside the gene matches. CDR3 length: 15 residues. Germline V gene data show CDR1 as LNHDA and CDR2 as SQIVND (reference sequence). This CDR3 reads CASTSGQGITDTQYF. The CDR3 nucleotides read TGTGCCAGTACCTCGGGACAGGGAATCACAGATACGCAGTATTTT.

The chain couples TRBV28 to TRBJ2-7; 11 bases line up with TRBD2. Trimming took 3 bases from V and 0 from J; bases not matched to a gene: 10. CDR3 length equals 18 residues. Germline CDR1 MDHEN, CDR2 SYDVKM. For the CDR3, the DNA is TGTGCCAGCAGTTTCCAACTAGCGGGAGCCAGGAGCTCCTACGAGCAGTACTTC. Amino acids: CASSFQLAGARSSYEQYF. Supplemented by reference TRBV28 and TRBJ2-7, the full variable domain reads DVKVTQSSRYLVKRTGEKVFLECVQDMDHENMFWYRQDPGLGLRLIYFSYDVKMKEKGDIPEGYSVSREKKERFSLILESASTNQTSMYLCASSFQLAGARSSYEQYFGPGTRLTVT.

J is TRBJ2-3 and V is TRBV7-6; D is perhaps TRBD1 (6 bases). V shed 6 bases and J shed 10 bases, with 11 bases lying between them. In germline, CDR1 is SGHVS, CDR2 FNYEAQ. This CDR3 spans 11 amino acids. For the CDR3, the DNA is TGTGCCAGCAGGGGGGCAAGCTCGCAGTATTTT. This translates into CASRGASSQYF.

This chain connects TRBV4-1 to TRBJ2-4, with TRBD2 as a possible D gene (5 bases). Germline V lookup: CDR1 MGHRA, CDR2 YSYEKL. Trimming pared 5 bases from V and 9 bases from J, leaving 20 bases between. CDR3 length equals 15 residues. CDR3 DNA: TGCGCCAGCAGCGAAGCCCCCGGTGTAGGAGGCATTCAGTACTTC. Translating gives CASSEAPGVGGIQYF.

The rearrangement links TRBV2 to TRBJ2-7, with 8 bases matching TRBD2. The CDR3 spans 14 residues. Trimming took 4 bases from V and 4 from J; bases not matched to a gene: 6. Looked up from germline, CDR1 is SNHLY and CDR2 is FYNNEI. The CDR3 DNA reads TGTGCCAGCAGTGGGGACCGGGGGGGATACGAGCAGTACTTC. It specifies CASSGDRGGYEQYF.

This CDR3 is CASSYKGYRNSPLHF. Here the CDR3 DNA reads TGTGCCAGCAGTTACAAGGGCTACAGGAATTCACCCCTCCACTTT. The gene calls are TRBV6-5 and TRBJ1-6; possibly TRBD1 for D (5 bases). V gave up 2 bases and J gave up 7 bases, with 12 bases separating them. The CDR3 covers 15 residues. CDR1 MNHEY and CDR2 SVGAGI come from the germline V gene.

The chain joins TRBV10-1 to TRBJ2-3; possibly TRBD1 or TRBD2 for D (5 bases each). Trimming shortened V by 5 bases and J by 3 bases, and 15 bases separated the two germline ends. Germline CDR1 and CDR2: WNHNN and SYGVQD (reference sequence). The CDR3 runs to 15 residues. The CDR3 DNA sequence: TGCGCCAGCAGTTCCGGGACCCGAGGAACAGATACGCAGTATTTT. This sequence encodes CASSSGTRGTDTQYF.

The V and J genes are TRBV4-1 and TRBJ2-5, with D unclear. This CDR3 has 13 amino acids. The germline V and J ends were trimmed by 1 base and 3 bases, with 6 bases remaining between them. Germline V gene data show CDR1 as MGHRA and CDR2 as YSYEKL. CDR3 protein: CASSQGWEETQYF. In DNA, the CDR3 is TGCGCCAGCAGCCAAGGGTGGGAAGAGACCCAGTACTTC.

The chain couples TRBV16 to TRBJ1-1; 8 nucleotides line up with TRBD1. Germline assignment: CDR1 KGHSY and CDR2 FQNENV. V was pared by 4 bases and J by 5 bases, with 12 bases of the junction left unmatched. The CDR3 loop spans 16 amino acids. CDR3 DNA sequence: TGTGCCAGCAGCCCGGACCCAGGGGGCCGCTTAACTGAAGCTTTCTTT. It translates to CASSPDPGGRLTEAFF.

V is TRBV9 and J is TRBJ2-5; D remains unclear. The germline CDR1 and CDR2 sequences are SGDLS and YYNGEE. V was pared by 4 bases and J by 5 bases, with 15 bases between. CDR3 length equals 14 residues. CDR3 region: CASSSGPPGETQYF. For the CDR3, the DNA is TGTGCCAGCAGCTCGGGCCCCCCCGGGGAGACCCAGTACTTC.